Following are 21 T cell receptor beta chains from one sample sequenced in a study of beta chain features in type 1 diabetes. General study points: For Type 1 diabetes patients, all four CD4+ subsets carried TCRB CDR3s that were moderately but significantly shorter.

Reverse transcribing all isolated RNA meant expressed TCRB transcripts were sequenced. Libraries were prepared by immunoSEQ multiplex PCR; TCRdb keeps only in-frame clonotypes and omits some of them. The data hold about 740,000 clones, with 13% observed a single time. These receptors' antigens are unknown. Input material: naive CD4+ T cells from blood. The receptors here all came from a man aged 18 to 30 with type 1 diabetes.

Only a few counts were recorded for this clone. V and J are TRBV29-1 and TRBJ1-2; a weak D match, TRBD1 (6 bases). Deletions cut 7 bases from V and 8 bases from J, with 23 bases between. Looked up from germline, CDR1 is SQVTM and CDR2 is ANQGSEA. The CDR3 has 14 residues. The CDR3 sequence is CSATPQGGDRGYTF. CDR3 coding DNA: TGCAGCGCCACACCACAGGGAGGGGATCGGGGCTACACCTTC.

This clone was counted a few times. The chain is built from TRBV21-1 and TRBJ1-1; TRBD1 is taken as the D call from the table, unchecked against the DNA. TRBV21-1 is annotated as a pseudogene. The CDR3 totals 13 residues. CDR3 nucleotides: TGTGCCAGCAACCAACAGGAGAACACTGAAGCTTTCTTT. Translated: CASNQQENTEAFF.

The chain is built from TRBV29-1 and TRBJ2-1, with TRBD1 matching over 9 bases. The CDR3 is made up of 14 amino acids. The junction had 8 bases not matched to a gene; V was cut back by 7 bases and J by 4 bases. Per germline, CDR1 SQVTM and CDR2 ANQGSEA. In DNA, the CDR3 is TGCAGCGCTCACCCGGGACAGGGATACAATGAGCAGTTCTTC. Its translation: CSAHPGQGYNEQFF.

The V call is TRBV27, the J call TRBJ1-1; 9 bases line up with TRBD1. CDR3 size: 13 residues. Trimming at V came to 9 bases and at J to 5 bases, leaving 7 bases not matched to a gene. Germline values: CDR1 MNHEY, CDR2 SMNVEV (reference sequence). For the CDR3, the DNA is TGTGCCAGTGGGGACAGGGAGTATACTGAAGCTTTCTTT. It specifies CASGDREYTEAFF.

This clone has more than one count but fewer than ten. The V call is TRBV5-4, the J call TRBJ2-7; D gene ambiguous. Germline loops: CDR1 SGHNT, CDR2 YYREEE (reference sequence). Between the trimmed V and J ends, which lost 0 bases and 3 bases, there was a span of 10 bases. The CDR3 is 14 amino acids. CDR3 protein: CASSLALQNYEQYF. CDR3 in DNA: TGTGCCAGCAGCTTGGCCTTACAGAACTACGAGCAGTACTTC.

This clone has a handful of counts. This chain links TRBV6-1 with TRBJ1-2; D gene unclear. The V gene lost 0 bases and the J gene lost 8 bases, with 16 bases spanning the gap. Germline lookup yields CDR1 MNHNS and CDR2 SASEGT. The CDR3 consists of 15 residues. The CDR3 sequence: CASSEAAVIPWGYTF. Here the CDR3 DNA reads TGTGCCAGCAGTGAAGCGGCGGTCATCCCTTGGGGCTACACCTTC.

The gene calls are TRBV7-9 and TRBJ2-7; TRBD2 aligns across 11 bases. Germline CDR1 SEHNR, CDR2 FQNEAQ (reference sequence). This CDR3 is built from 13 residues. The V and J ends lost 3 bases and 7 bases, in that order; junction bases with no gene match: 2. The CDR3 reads CASSFSGGAEQYF. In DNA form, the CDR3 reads TGTGCCAGCAGCTTTAGCGGGGGGGCTGAGCAGTACTTC.

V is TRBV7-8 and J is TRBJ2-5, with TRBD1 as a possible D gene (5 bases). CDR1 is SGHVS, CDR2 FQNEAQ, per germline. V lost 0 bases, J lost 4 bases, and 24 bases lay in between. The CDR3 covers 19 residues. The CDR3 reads CASSLAVARDRGRGETQYF. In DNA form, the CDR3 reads TGTGCCAGCAGCTTAGCAGTAGCCAGGGATAGGGGAAGGGGAGAGACCCAGTACTTC. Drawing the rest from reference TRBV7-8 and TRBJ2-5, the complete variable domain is GAGVSQSPRYKVAKRGQDVALRCDPISGHVSLFWYQQALGQGPEFLTYFQNEAQLDKSGLPSDRFFAERPEGSVSTLKIQRTQQEDSAVYLCASSLAVARDRGRGETQYFGPGTRLLVL.

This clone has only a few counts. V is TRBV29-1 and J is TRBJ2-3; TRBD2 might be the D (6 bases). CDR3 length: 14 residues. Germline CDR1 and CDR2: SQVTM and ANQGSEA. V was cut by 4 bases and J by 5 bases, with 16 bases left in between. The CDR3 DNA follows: TGCAGCGTTGCCCCGCGACTAGTGGAAGATACGCAGTATTTT. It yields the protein CSVAPRLVEDTQYF.

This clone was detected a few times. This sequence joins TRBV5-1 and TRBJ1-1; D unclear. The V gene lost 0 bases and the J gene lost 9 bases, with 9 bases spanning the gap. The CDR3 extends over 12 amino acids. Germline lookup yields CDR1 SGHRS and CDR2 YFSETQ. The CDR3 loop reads CASSLVTGKAFF. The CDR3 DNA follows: TGCGCCAGCAGCTTGGTTACCGGGAAAGCTTTCTTT.

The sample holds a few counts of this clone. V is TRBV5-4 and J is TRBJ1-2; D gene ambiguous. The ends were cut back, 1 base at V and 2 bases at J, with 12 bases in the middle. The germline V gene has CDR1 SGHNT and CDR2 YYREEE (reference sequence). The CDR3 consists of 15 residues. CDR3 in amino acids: CASSLTGDSNYGYTF. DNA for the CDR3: TGTGCCAGCAGCTTGACCGGGGATTCCAACTATGGCTACACCTTC.

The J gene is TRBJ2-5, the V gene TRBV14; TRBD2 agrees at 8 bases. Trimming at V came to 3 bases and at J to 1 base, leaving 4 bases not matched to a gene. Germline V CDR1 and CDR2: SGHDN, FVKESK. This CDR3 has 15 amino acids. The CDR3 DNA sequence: TGTGCCAGCAGCCAGACTAGCGAATCCCAAGAGACCCAGTACTTC. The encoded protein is CASSQTSESQETQYF.

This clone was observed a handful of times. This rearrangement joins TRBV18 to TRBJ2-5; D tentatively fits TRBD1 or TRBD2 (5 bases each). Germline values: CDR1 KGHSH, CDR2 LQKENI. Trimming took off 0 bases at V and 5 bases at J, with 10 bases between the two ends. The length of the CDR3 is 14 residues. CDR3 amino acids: CASSPPGPLETQYF. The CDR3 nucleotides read TGTGCCAGCTCACCACCGGGACCGCTGGAGACCCAGTACTTC.

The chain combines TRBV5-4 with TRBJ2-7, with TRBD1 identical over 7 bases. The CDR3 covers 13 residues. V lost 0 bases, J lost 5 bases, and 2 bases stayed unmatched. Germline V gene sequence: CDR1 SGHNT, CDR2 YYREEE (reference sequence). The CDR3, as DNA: TGTGCCAGCAGCTTGGATCAGGGGGACGAGCAGTACTTC. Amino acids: CASSLDQGDEQYF.

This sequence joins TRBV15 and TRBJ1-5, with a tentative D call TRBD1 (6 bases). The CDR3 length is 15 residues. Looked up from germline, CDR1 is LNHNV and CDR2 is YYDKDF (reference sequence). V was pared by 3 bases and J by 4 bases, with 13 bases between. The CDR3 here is CATSSRTAGNQPQHF. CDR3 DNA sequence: TGTGCCACCAGCAGTAGGACAGCCGGGAATCAGCCCCAGCATTTT.

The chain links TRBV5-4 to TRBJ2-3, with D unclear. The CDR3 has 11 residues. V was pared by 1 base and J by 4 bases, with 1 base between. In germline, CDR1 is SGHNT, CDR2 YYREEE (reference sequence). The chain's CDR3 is CASSLSDTQYF. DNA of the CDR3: TGTGCCAGCAGCTTGTCAGATACGCAGTATTTT. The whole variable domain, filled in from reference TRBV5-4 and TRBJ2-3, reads ETGVTQSPTHLIKTRGQQVTLRCSSQSGHNTVSWYQQALGQGPQFIFQYYREEENGRGNFPPRFSGLQFPNYSSELNVNALELDDSALYLCASSLSDTQYFGPGTRLTVL.

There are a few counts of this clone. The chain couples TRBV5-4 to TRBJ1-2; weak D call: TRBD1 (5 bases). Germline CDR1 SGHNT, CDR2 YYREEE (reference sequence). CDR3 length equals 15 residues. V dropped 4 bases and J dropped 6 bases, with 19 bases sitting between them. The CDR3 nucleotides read TGTGCCAGCAGCCCCTCTGGCTGGGGCTACGATGGCTACACCTTC. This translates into CASSPSGWGYDGYTF.

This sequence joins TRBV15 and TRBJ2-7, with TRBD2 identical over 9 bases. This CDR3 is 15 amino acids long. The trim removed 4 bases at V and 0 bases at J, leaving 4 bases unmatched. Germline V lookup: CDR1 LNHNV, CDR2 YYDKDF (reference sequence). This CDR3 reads CATSTSTSGSYEQYF. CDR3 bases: TGTGCCACCAGCACCTCGACTAGCGGCTCCTACGAGCAGTACTTC.

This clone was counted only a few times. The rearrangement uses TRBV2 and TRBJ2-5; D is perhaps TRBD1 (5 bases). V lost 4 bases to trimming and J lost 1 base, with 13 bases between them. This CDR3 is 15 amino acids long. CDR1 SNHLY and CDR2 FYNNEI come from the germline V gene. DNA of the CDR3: TGTGCCAGCAGTGTAGCAGGGTACCTCCAAGAGACCCAGTACTTC. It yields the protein CASSVAGYLQETQYF.

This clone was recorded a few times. Here the CDR3 DNA reads TGTGCCAGCAGCGTCCCATGGGGTGGTGCTTTCTTT. Translating gives CASSVPWGGAFF. J is TRBJ1-1 and V is TRBV7-2; no definite D call. This CDR3 is built from 12 residues. Germline lookup yields CDR1 SGHTA and CDR2 FQGNSA. V lost 5 bases to trimming and J lost 11 bases, with 15 bases between them.

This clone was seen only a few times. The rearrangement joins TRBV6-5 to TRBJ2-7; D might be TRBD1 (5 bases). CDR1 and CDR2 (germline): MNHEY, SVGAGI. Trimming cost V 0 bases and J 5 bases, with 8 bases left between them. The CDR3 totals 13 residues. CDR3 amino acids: CASSYSWGDEQYF. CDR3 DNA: TGTGCCAGCAGTTACTCGTGGGGCGACGAGCAGTACTTC.